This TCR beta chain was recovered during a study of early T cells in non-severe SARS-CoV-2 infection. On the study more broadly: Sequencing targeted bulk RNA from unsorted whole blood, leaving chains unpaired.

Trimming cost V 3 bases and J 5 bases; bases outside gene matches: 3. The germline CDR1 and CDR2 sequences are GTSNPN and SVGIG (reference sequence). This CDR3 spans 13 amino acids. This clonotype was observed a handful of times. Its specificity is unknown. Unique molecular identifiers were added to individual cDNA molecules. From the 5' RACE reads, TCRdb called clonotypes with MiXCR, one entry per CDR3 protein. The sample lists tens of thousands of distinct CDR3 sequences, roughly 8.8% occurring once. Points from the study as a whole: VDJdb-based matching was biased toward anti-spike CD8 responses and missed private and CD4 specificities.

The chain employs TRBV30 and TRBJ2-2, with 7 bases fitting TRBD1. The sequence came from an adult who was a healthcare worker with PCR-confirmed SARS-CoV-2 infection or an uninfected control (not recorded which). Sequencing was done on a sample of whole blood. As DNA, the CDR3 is TGTGCCTGGAGCAGGGGGTTTACCGGGGAGCTGTTTTTT. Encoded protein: CAWSRGFTGELFF.